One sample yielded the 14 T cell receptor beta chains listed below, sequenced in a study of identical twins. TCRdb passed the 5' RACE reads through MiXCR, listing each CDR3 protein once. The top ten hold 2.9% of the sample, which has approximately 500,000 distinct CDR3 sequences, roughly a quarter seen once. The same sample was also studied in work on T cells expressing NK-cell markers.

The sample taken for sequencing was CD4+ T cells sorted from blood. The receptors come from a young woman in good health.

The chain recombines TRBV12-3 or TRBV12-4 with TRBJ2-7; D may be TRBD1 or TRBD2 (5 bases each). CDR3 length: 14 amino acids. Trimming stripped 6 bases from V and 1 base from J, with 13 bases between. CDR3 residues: CASSRDVGSYEQYF. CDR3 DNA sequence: TGTGCCAGCAGCCGGGACGTGGGGTCCTACGAGCAGTACTTC.

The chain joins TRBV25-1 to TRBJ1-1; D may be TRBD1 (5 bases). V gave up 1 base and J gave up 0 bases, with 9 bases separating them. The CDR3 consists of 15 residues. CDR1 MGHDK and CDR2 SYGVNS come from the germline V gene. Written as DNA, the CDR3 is TGTGCCAGCAGTGAATTGGGGCGGATGAACACTGAAGCTTTCTTT. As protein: CASSELGRMNTEAFF.

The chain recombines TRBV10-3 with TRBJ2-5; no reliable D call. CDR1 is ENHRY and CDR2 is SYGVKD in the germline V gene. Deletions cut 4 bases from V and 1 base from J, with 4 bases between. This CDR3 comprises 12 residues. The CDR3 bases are TGTGCCATCAGTGCCTCCCAAGAGACCCAGTACTTC. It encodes CAISASQETQYF.

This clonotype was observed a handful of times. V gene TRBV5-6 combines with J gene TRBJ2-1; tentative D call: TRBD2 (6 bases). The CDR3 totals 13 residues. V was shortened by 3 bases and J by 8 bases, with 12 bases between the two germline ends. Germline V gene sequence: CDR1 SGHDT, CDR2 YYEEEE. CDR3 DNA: TGTGCCAGCAGCTGGGGGACTGAGGATGAGCAGTTCTTC. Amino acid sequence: CASSWGTEDEQFF.

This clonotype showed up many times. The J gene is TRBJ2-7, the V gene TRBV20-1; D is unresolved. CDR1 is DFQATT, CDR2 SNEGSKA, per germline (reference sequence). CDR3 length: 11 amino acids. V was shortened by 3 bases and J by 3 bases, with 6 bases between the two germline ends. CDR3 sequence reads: CSARGSYEQYF. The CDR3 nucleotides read TGCAGTGCTAGGGGCAGCTACGAGCAGTACTTC.

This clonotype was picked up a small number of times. DNA for the CDR3: TGTGCCAGCAGCCAAGTTGCGGGGACCCAGTACTTC. Amino acids: CASSQVAGTQYF. The chain is built from TRBV3-1 and TRBJ2-5; possible D gene TRBD2, 5 bases. CDR1 LGHDT and CDR2 YNNKEL come from the germline V gene (reference sequence). This CDR3 spans 12 amino acids. V shed 1 base and J shed 7 bases, with 7 bases lying between them.

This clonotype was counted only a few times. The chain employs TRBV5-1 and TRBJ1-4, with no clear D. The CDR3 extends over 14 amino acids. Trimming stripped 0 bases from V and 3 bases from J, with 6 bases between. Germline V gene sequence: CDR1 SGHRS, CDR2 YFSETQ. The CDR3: CASSLGQPNEKLFF. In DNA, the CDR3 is TGCGCCAGCAGCTTGGGTCAGCCTAATGAAAAACTGTTTTTT. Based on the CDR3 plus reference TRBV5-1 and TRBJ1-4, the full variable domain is KAGVTQTPRYLIKTRGQQVTLSCSPISGHRSVSWYQQTPGQGLQFLFEYFSETQRNKGNFPGRFSGRQFSNSRSEMNVSTLELGDSALYLCASSLGQPNEKLFFGSGTQLSVL.

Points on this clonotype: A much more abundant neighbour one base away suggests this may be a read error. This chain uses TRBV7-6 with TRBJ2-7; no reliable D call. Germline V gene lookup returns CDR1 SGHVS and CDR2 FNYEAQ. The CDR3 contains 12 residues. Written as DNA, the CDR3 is TGTGCCAACAGCTTAAAAGGCTACGAGCAGTACTTC. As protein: CANSLKGYEQYF. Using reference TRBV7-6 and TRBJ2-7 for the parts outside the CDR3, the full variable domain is GAGVSQSPRYKVTKRGQDVALRCDPISGHVSLYWYRQALGQGPEFLTYFNYEAQQDKSGLPNDRFSAERPEGSISTLTIQRTEQRDSAMYRCANSLKGYEQYFGPGTRLTVT.

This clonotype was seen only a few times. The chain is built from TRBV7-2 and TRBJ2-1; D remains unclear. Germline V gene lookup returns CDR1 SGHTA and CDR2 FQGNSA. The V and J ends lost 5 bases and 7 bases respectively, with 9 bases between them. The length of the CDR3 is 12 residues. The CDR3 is CASSQPQNEQFF. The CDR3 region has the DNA TGTGCCAGCAGCCAGCCCCAAAATGAGCAGTTCTTC.

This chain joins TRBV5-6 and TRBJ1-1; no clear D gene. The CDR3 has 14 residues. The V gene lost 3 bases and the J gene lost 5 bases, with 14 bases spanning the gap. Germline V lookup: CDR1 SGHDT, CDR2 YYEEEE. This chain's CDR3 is CASSYQDRRTEAFF. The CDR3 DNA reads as TGTGCCAGCAGCTACCAGGACCGGAGAACTGAAGCTTTCTTT.

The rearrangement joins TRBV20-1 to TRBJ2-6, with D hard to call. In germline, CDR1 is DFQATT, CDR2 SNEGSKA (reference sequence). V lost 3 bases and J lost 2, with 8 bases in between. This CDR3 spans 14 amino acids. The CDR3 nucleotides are TGCAGTGCTAGTTGGGTCCCTGGGGCCAACGTCCTGACTTTC. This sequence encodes CSASWVPGANVLTF.

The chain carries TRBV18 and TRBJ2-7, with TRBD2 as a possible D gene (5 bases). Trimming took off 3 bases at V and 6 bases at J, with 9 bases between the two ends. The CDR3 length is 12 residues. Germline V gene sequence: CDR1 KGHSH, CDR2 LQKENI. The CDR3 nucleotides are TGTGCCAGCTCACCCCGGGGAAGCGAGCAGTACTTC. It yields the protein CASSPRGSEQYF.

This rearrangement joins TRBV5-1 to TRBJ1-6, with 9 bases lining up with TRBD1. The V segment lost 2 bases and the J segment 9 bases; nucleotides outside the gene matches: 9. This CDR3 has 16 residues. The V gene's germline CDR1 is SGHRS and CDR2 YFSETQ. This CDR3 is CASSLNGQGIGSPLHF. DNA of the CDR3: TGCGCCAGCAGCTTAAACGGACAGGGGATCGGTTCACCCCTCCACTTT.

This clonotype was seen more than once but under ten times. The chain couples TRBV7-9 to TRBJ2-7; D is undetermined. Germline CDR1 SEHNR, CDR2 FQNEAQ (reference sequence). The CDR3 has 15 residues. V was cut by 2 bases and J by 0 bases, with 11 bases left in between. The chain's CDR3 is CASSLIDLDSYEQYF. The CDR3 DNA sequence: TGTGCCAGCAGCTTAATCGACCTCGACTCCTACGAGCAGTACTTC. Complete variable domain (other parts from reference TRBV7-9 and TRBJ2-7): DTGVSQNPRHKITKRGQNVTFRCDPISEHNRLYWYRQTLGQGPEFLTYFQNEAQLEKSRLLSDRFSAERPKGSFSTLEIQRTEQGDSAMYLCASSLIDLDSYEQYFGPGTRLTVT.